The 13 T cell receptor beta chains reported below all come from one sample, sequenced in a study of regulatory T cells in long-lasting Graves disease. Researchers made TCR beta libraries by using iRepertoire HTBI primers and running Arm-PCR on CDR3 regions. TCRdb reanalysed the multiplex PCR reads using MiXCR and keeps one entry per CDR3 protein. This table has about 430,000 distinct CDR3 sequences, roughly a fifth appearing once. The time point: persistent/refractory GD, antithyroid drugs over 5 years with positive TRAb. The authors made the TCR library using RNA they extracted from PBMCs. Sequencing was performed on peripheral blood mononuclear cells (PBMCs), taken when the disease was refractory, from a patient treated with antithyroid drugs. These receptors came from a female donor with Graves disease.

Concerning this clonotype itself: The junction differs from germline at one of its ends, possibly a read error. V gene TRBV6-5 combines with J gene TRBJ2-2; the match to TRBD2 covers 7 bases. In germline, CDR1 is MNHEY, CDR2 SVGAGI. The CDR3 is made up of 16 amino acids. The DNA for the CDR3 is TGTGCCAGCAGTTATTGGGCGGGAGCAGGTACCGGGGAGCTGGTTTTT. This encodes CASSYWAGAGTGELVF.

This clonotype was detected a few times. The chain recombines TRBV12-3 or TRBV12-4 with TRBJ2-1; D may correspond to TRBD1 or TRBD2 (6 bases each). The CDR3 is 16 residues long. V lost 5 bases to trimming and J lost 8 bases, with 22 bases between them. The CDR3 loop is CASSQPGGGNADEQFF. Written as DNA, the CDR3 is TGTGCCAGCAGTCAACCTGGGGGCGGGAATGCCGATGAGCAGTTCTTC.

The chain joins TRBV12-3 or TRBV12-4 to TRBJ2-1; the D is unclear. V was shortened by 6 bases and J by 4 bases, with 16 bases between the two germline ends. This CDR3 comprises 15 residues. The CDR3 nucleotides are TGTGCCAGCAGCACCTTCGAATCGGCATACAATGAGCAGTTCTTC. Protein sequence: CASSTFESAYNEQFF.

This clonotype came up a few times. The chain links TRBV5-1 to TRBJ2-7, with TRBD2 identical over 11 bases. V gave up 5 bases and J gave up 0 bases; unmatched junction bases: 1. CDR1 and CDR2 from the germline V gene are SGHRS and YFSETQ. The CDR3 length is 14 residues. This CDR3 is CASRLAGDSYEQYF. CDR3 coding DNA: TGCGCCAGCAGACTAGCGGGAGACTCCTACGAGCAGTACTTC.

This clonotype was picked up many times. The gene calls are TRBV24-1 and TRBJ2-7; 7 positions agree with TRBD1. The CDR3 covers 15 residues. The trim removed 1 base at V and 3 bases at J, leaving 5 bases unmatched. In germline, CDR1 is KGHDR, CDR2 SFDVKD. The CDR3 DNA sequence: TGTGCCACCAGTGATTTCCCGACAGGGTTCTACGAGCAGTACTTC. This encodes CATSDFPTGFYEQYF.

About this clonotype: This may be a read error: a much more frequent sequence differs by one nucleotide. The V call is TRBV10-3, the J call TRBJ1-1, with TRBD1 identical over 8 bases. The germline gives CDR1 ENHRY, CDR2 SYGVKD. The CDR3 totals 15 residues. CDR3 protein: CATSVTGDMNTEAFF. In nucleotides, the CDR3 is TGTGCCACCAGTGTGACAGGGGATATGAACACTGAAGCTTTCTTT.

This clonotype was picked up many times. The CDR3 nucleotides are TGTGCCAGCAGTTTACTGGGGGCACAAAACATTCAGTACTTC. Protein product: CASSLLGAQNIQYF. This chain connects TRBV12-3 or TRBV12-4 to TRBJ2-4, with a possible D match to TRBD1 (6 bases). The CDR3 is 14 amino acids. V gave up 2 bases and J gave up 5 bases, with 10 bases separating them.

This chain uses TRBV9 with TRBJ2-3, with 8 bases that match TRBD2. Looked up from germline, CDR1 is SGDLS and CDR2 is YYNGEE. The CDR3 loop spans 15 amino acids. Unmatched junction bases numbered 8, after V lost 4 bases and J lost 4 bases. The CDR3 here is CASSFTAGDSDTQYF. The CDR3 DNA sequence: TGTGCCAGCAGCTTCACAGCGGGAGACTCAGATACGCAGTATTTT.

A few counts support this clonotype. The chain links TRBV2 to TRBJ2-3; 8 positions match TRBD2. The CDR3 consists of 15 residues. CDR1 is SNHLY, CDR2 FYNNEI, per germline. Trimming removed 7 bases from V and 6 bases from J; junction bases left unmatched: 12. CDR3 nucleotide sequence: TGTGCCAGCATTTTTCTAGCGGGTACCATTGATACGCAGTATTTT. Translating gives CASIFLAGTIDTQYF.

This clonotype was found many times. The V and J genes are TRBV10-1 and TRBJ1-5; D is uncertain. Trimming stripped 1 base from V and 7 bases from J, with 8 bases between. This CDR3 region has 13 residues. Germline values: CDR1 WNHNN, CDR2 SYGVQD (reference sequence). CDR3 sequence (DNA): TGCGCCAGCAGTGAGTATCTGGGCCAGCCCCAGCATTTT. Amino acids: CASSEYLGQPQHF.

This clonotype was seen at least ten times. The chain links TRBV12-3 or TRBV12-4 to TRBJ2-7; TRBD2 matches 11 bases. V trimming: 8 bases; J trimming: 2 bases; junction bases outside the gene matches: 5. This CDR3 has 14 residues. Written as DNA, the CDR3 is TGTGCCAGCTCACTAGCGGGAGTTCCCTACGAGCAGTACTTC. This sequence encodes CASSLAGVPYEQYF.

As to this clonotype: A read error may be the cause here, since a much bigger clone is one base away. The chain joins TRBV10-3 to TRBJ2-5; D call uncertain. Trimming pared 5 bases from V and 2 bases from J, leaving 9 bases between. The CDR3 runs 13 residues. The germline V gene encodes CDR1 ENHRY and CDR2 SYGVKD. For the CDR3, the DNA is TGTGCCATCAGTATAAGCGATCAAGAGACCCAGTACTTC. Translating it yields CAISISDQETQYF.

This clonotype occurred once. The CDR3 does not close with the conserved phenylalanine or tryptophan, likely indicating a read error. This chain uses TRBV6-1 with TRBJ2-2; D call uncertain. Germline V gene sequence: CDR1 MNHNS, CDR2 SASEGT. Trimming pared 3 bases from V and 0 bases from J, leaving 14 bases between. The CDR3 contains 17 residues. The CDR3, as DNA: TGTGCCAGCAGTGAGGATGGCGGTTACGCGAACACCGGGGAGCTGTTTCTT. This sequence encodes CASSEDGGYANTGELFL.